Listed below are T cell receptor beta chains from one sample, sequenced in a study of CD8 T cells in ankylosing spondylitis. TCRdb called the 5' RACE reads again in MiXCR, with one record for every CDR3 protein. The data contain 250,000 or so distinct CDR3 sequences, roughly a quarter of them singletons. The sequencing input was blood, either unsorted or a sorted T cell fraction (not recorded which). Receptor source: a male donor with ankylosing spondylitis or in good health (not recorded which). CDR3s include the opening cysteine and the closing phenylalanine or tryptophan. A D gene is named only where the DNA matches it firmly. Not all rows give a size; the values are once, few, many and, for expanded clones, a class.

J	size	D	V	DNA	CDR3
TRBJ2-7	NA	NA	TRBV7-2	TGTGCCAGCACCACGGCGGGGATCTTCCTGGGCGAGCAGTACTTC	CASTTAGIFLGEQYF
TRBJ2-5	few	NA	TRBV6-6	TGTGCCGCCCGGGCTAGAGCGGGAGAGACCCAGTACTTC	CAARARAGETQYF
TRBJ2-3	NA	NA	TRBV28	TGTGCCAGCAACCCCGACAATCTTCCAGATACGCAGTATTTT	CASNPDNLPDTQYF
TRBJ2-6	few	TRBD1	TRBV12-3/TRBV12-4	TGTGCCAGCAGTGGAAGGGGGCGTGGGGCCAACGTCCTGACTTTC	CASSGRGRGANVLTF
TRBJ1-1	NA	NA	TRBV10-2	TGCGCCAGTCGAGGGCCGAACACTGAAGCTTTCTTT	CASRGPNTEAFF
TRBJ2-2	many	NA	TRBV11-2	TGTGCCAGCAGCGCCCGGAGGGGGGGGATGGTTACGAACACCGGGGAGCTGTTTTTT	CASSARRGGMVTNTGELFF
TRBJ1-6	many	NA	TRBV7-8	TGTGCCAGCAGGCAGAGGCAGGGTTCACCCCTCCACTTT	CASRQRQGSPLHF
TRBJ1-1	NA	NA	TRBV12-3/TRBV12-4	TGTGCCAGCAGCAAGTCCGGGTTGAACACTGAAGCTTTCTTT	CASSKSGLNTEAFF
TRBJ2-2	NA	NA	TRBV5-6	TGTGCCAGCAGCTTCTTGAACCCGTTCGCGAACACCGGGGAGCTGTTTTTT	CASSFLNPFANTGELFF
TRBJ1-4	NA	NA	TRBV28	TGTGCCAGCAGCCGTGCGTCTTCCGGGAGCGGAAAACTGTTTTTT	CASSRASSGSGKLFF
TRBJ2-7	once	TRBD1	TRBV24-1	TGTGCCACCAGTGATCCGGGACAGAGCTCCTACGAGCAGTACTTC	CATSDPGQSSYEQYF
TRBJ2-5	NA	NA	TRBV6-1	TGTGCCAGCAGTGAATCGGGGGTTCAAGAGACCCAGTACTTC	CASSESGVQETQYF
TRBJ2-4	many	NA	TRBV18	TGTGCCAGCTCACCTCGGGCAAATACCAAAAACATTCAGTACTTC	CASSPRANTKNIQYF
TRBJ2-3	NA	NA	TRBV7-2	TGTGCCAGCAGCTTTTACGTACGAGATACGCAGTATTTT	CASSFYVRDTQYF
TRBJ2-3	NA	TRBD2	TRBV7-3	TGTGCCAGCAGCCACGGGGGGAATACGCAGTATTTT	CASSHGGNTQYF
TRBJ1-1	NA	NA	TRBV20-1	TGCAGTGCTAGAACGGAGAACACTGAAGCTTTCTTT	CSARTENTEAFF
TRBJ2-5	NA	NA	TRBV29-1	TGCAGCGTTGTCGATCCGGGGGGCCACCAAGAGACCCAGTACTTC	CSVVDPGGHQETQYF
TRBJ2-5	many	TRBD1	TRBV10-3	TGTGCCAGCCAAGCCGGGACAGGGGGCATACAAGAGACCCAGTACTTC	CASQAGTGGIQETQYF
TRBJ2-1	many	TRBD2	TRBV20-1	TGCAGTGCTAGTTTAGGACTAGCGGGGGAAGGCTCCTACAATGAGCAGTTCTTC	CSASLGLAGEGSYNEQFF
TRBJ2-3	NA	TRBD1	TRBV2	TGTGCCAGGACAGGGGTGTTTGGGGATACGCAGTATTTT	CARTGVFGDTQYF
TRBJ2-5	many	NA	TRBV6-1	TGTGCCAGCAGTAGGACGATACAAGAGACCCAGTACTTC	CASSRTIQETQYF
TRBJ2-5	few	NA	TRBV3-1	TGTGCCAGCAGCCCCCAGTCGGGGGGCTGGACCCAGTACTTC	CASSPQSGGWTQYF
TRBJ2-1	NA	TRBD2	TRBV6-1	TGTGCCAGCAGCCGCCAACCGGGGACTAGCGGTAACAATGAGCAGTTCTTC	CASSRQPGTSGNNEQFF
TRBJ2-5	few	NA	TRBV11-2	TGTGCCAGCAGCTTGGCCTGGAAGACCCAGTACTTC	CASSLAWKTQYF
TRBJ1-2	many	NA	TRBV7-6	TGTGCCAGCAGCTTAGGGGGCGGGGCAGACTATGGCTACACCTTC	CASSLGGGADYGYTF
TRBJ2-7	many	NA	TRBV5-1	TGCGCCAGCAGCTTTGGGTTACCCTACGAGCAGTACTTC	CASSFGLPYEQYF
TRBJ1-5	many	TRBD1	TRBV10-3	TGTGCCATCGGGGAGGGGGCGCCTCAGCCCCAGCATTTT	CAIGEGAPQPQHF
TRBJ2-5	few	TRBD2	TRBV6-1	TGTGCCAGCAGTCCGACTAGCGGGGGCCGGGAGACCCAGTACTTC	CASSPTSGGRETQYF
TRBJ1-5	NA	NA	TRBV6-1	TGTGCCAGCAGTAAGGATAATCAGCCCCAGCATTTT	CASSKDNQPQHF
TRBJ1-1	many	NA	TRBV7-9	TGTGCCAGCAGCCCCGCGACCGGGGAGCCCCGACCGAGTGAAGCTTTCTTT	CASSPATGEPRPSEAFF
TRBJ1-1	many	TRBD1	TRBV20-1	TGCAGTGCTAGGGGGGACAGGAACACTGAAGCTTTCTTT	CSARGDRNTEAFF
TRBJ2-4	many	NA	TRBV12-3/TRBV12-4	TGTGCCAGCAGTCAGACAGGAAAACCCCCAAGGAACATTCAGTACTTC	CASSQTGKPPRNIQYF
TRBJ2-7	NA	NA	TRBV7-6	TGTGCCAGCAGCCCCGGGCGGGGAAGGTACGAGCAGTACTTC	CASSPGRGRYEQYF
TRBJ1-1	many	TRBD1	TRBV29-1	TGCAGCGTCGCCCCCGGGACAGGAACGAACACTGAAGCTTTCTTT	CSVAPGTGTNTEAFF
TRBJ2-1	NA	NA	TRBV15	TGTGCCACCAGCAGAGATCGGGCGCCCTACAATGAGCAGTTCTTC	CATSRDRAPYNEQFF
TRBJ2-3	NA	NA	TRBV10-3	TGTGCCATCAGTGAGCTGGGAGGGGGATTCACAGATACGCAGTATTTT	CAISELGGGFTDTQYF
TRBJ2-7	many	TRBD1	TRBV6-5	TGTGCCAGCAGTTCCCCGGGACAGTCCTACGAGCAGTACTTC	CASSSPGQSYEQYF
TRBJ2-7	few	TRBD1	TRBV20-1	TGCAGTGCTCACAGGGGTTCCTCCTACGAGCAGTACTTC	CSAHRGSSYEQYF
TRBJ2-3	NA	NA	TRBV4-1	TGCGCCAGCAGCCAAGTAGTCGGTACGCAGTATTTT	CASSQVVGTQYF
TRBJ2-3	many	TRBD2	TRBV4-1	TGCGCCAGCAGCCAAGGTCGCGGCGGGGGGGCGGTTCAAGATACGCAGTATTTT	CASSQGRGGGAVQDTQYF
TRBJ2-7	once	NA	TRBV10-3	TGTGCCATCAGAACCACCGGGAGCGGGCCCGCGGGGGAGCAGTACTTC	CAIRTTGSGPAGEQYF